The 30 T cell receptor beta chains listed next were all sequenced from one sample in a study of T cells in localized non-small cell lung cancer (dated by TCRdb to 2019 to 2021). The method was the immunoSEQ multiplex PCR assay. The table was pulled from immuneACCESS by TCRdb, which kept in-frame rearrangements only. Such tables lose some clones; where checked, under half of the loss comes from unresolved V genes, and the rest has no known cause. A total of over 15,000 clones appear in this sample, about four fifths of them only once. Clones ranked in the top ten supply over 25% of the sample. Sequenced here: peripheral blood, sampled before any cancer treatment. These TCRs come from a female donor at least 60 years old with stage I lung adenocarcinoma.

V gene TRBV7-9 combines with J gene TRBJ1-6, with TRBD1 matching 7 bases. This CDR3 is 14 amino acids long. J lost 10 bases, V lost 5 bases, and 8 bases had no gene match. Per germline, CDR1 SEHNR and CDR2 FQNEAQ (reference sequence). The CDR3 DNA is TGTGCCAGCAGCACCGGGACAGAACGGTCACCCCTCCACTTT. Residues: CASSTGTERSPLHF.

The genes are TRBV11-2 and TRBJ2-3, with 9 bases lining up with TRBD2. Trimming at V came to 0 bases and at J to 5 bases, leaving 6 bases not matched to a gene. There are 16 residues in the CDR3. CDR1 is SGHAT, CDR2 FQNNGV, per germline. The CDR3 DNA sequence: TGTGCCAGCAGCTTAGATGAACTAGCGGGCAGAGATACGCAGTATTTT. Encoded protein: CASSLDELAGRDTQYF.

CDR3 nucleotides: TGTGCCAGCAGTGACCCGAACTGGCGGGGGGGCCCTGGAAAGACCCAGTACTTC. It translates to CASSDPNWRGGPGKTQYF. The chain recombines TRBV6-1 with TRBJ2-5; 9 positions agree with TRBD2. V was pared by 3 bases and J by 6 bases, with 17 bases of the junction left unmatched. The CDR3 runs to 18 residues. Germline assignment: CDR1 MNHNS and CDR2 SASEGT.

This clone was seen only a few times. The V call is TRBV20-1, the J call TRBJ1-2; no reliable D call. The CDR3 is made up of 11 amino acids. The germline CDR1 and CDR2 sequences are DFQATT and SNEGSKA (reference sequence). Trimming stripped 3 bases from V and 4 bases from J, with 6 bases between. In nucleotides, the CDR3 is TGCAGTGCTAGTTTCGGCTATGGCTACACCTTC. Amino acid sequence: CSASFGYGYTF.

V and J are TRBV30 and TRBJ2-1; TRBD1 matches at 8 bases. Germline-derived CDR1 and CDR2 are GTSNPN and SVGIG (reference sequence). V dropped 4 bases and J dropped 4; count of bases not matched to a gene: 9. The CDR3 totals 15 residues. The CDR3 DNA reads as TGTGCCTGGAATCATGGACAGGGAAAATACAATGAGCAGTTCTTC. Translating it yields CAWNHGQGKYNEQFF.

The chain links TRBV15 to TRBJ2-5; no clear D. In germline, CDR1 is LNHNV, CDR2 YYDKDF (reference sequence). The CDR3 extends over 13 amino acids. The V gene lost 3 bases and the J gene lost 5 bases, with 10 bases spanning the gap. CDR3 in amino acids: CATSRIGKETQYF. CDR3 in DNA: TGTGCCACCAGCAGGATTGGGAAGGAGACCCAGTACTTC. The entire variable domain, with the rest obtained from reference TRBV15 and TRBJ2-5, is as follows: DAMVIQNPRYQVTQFGKPVTLSCSQTLNHNVMYWYQQKSSQAPKLLFHYYDKDFNNEADTPDNFQSRRPNTSFCFLDIRSPGLGDTAMYLCATSRIGKETQYFGPGTRLLVL.

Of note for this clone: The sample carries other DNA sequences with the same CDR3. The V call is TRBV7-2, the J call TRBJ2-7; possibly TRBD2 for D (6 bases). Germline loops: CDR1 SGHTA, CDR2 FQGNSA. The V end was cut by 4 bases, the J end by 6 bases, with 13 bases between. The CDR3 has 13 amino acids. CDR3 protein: CASSSSTSREQYF. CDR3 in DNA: TGTGCCAGCAGCTCCAGTACTAGCCGCGAGCAGTACTTC.

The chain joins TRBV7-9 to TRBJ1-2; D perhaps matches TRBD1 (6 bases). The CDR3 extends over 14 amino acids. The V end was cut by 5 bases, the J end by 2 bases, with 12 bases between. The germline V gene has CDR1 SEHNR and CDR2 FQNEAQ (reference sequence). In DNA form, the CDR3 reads TGTGCCAGCAGCCCGACGGGGGCGAACTATGGCTACACCTTC. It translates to CASSPTGANYGYTF.

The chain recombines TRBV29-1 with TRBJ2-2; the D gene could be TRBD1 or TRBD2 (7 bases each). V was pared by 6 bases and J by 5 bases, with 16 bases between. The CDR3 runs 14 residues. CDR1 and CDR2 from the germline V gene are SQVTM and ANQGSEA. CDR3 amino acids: CSVKGRGRTGELFF. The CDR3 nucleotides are TGCAGCGTGAAAGGGAGGGGGCGAACCGGGGAGCTGTTTTTT.

As DNA, the CDR3 is TGTGCCAGCAGCTTGAGTCAGGGGGAGGGCTGGGTAAGTCCGAAGGGAGCTTTCTTT. Encoded protein: CASSLSQGEGWVSPKGAFF. This chain uses TRBV5-4 with TRBJ1-1, with 7 bases lining up with TRBD1. The CDR3 sequence is 19 residues long. Germline trimming cut 1 base from V and 10 bases from J; bases unmatched to any gene: 25. CDR1 and CDR2 (germline): SGHNT, YYREEE (reference sequence).

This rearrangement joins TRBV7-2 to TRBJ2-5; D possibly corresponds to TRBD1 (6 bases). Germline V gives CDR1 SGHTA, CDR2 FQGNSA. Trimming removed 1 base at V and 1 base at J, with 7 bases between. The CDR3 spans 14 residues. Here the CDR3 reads CASSLGGLQETQYF. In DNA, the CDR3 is TGTGCCAGCAGCTTAGGGGGGCTCCAAGAGACCCAGTACTTC. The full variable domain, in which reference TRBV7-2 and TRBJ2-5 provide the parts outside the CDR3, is GAGVSQSPSNKVTEKGKDVELRCDPISGHTALYWYRQSLGQGLEFLIYFQGNSAPDKSGLPSDRFSAERTGGSVSTLTIQRTQQEDSAVYLCASSLGGLQETQYFGPGTRLLVL.

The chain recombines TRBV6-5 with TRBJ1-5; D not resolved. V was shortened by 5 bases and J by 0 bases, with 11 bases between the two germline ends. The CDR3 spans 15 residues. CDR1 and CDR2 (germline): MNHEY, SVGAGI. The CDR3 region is CASSRDGYSNQPQHF. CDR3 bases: TGTGCCAGCAGTCGCGACGGGTATAGCAATCAGCCCCAGCATTTT.

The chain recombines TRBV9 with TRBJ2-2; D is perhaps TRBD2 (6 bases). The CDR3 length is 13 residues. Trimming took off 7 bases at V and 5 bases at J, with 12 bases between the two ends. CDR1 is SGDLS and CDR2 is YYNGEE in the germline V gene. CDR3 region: CASGTGGTGELFF. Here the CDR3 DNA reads TGTGCCAGCGGTACTGGGGGGACCGGGGAGCTGTTTTTT. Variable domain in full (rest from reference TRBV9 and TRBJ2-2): DSGVTQTPKHLITATGQRVTLRCSPRSGDLSVYWYQQSLDQGLQFLIQYYNGEERAKGNILERFSAQQFPDLHSELNLSSLELGDSALYFCASGTGGTGELFFGEGSRLTVL.

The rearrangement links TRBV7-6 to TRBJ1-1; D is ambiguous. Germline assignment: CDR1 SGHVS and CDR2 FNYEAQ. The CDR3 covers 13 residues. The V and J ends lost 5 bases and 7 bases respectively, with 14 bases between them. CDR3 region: CASSRIDRLEAFF. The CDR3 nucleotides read TGTGCCAGCAGCCGTATCGATAGGCTTGAAGCTTTCTTT.

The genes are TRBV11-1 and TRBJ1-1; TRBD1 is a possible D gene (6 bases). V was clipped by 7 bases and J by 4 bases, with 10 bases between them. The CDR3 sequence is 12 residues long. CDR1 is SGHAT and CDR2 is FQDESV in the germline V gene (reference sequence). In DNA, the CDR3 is TGTGCCAGCACCATAGGGGGCACTGAAGCTTTCTTT. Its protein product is CASTIGGTEAFF.

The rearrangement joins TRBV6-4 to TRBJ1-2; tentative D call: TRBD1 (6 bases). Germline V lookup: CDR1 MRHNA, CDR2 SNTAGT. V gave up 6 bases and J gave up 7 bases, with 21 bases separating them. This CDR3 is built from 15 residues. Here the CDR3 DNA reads TGTGCCAGCAGGGCATCGGAACAGGGATTAGGTGGCTACACCTTC. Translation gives CASRASEQGLGGYTF.

The CDR3 DNA follows: TGTGCCAGCAGCCCACCGTTGCGTTTTGGTAATGAGCAGTTCTTC. Its translation: CASSPPLRFGNEQFF. The chain couples TRBV7-9 to TRBJ2-1; D gene uncertain. CDR3 length equals 15 residues. Germline V lookup: CDR1 SEHNR, CDR2 FQNEAQ (reference sequence). The ends were cut back, 5 bases at V and 7 bases at J, with 18 bases in the middle.

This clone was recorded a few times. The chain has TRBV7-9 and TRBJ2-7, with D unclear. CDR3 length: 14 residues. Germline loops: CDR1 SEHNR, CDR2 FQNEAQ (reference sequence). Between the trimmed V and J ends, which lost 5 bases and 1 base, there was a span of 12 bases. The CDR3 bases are TGTGCCAGCAGCACACCGACTGATTCCTACGAGCAGTACTTC. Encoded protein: CASSTPTDSYEQYF.

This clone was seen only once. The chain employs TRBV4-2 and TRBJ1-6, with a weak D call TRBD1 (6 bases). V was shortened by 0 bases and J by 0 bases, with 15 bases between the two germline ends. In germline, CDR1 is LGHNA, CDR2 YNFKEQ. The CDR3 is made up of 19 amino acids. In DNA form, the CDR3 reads TGTGCCAGCAGCCAAGAACCGCGGACAGCTTTCTCCTATAATTCACCCCTCCACTTT. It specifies CASSQEPRTAFSYNSPLHF.

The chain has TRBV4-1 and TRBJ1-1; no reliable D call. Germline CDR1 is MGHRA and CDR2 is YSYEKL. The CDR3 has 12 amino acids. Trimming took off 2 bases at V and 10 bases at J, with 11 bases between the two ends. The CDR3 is CASSQKDGPAFF. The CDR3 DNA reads TGCGCCAGCAGCCAAAAGGACGGGCCAGCTTTCTTT.

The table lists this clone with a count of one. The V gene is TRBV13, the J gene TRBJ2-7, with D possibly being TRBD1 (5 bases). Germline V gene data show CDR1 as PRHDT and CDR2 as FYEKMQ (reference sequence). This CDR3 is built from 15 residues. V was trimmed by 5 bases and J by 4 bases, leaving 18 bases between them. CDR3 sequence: CASSINSFRAYEQYF. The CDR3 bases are TGTGCCAGCAGCATCAACTCGTTCAGGGCTTACGAGCAGTACTTC.

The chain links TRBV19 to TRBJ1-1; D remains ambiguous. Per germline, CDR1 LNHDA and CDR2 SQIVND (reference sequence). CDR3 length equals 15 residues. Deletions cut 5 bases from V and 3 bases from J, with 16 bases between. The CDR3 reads CASSPRGRLDTEAFF. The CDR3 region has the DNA TGTGCCAGTAGTCCTCGTGGGCGCCTGGACACTGAAGCTTTCTTT.

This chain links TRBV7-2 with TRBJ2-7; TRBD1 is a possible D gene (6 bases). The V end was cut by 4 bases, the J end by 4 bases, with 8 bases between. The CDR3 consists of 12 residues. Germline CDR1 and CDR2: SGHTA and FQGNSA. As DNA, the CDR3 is TGTGCCAGCAGCTCTACAGGGTACGAGCAGTACTTC. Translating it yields CASSSTGYEQYF.

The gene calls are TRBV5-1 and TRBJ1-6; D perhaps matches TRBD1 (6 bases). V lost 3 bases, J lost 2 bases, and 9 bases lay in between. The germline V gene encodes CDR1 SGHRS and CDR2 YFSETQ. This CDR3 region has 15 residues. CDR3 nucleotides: TGCGCCAGCAGCTCGACAGGTACCTATAATTCACCCCTCCACTTT. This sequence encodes CASSSTGTYNSPLHF.

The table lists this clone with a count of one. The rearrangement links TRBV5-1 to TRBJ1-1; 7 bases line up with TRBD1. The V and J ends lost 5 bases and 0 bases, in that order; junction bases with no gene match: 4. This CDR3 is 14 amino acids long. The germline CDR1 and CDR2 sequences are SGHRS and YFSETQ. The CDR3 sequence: CASSRDSLNTEAFF. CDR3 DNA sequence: TGCGCCAGCAGTAGGGACAGCCTGAACACTGAAGCTTTCTTT.

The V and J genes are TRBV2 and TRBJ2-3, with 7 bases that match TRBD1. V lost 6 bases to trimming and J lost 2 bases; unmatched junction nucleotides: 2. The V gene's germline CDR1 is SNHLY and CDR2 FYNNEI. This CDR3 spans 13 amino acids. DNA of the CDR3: TGTGCCAGCAGAGACAGGGCCACAGATACGCAGTATTTT. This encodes CASRDRATDTQYF.

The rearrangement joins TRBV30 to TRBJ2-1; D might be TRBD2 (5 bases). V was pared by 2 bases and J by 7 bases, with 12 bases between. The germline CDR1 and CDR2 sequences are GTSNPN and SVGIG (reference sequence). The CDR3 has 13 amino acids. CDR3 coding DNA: TGTGCCTGGAGTAAGGACTTCCAGAATGAGCAGTTCTTC. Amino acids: CAWSKDFQNEQFF.

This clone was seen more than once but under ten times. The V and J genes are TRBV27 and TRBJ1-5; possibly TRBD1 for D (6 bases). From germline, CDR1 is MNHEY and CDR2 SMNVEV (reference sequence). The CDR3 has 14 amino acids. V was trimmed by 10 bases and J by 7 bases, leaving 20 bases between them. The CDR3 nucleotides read TGTGCCACCCGGGTGTGGGGGGCTGGGCAGCCCCAGCATTTT. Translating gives CATRVWGAGQPQHF.

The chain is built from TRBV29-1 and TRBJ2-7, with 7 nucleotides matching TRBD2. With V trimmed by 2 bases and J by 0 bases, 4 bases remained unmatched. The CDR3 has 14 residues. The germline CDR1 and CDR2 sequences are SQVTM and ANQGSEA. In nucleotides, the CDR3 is TGCAGCGTTGAAATGGGGGGGGTCTCCTACGAGCAGTACTTC. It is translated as CSVEMGGVSYEQYF.

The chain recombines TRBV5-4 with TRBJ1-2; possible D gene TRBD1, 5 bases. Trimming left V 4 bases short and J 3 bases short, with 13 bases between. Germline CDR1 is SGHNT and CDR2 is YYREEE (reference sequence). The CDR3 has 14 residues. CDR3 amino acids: CASSPISGYYGYTF. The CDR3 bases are TGTGCCAGCAGCCCGATCTCAGGGTACTATGGCTACACCTTC.